This T cell receptor beta chain was sequenced during a study of T cell responses to AZD1222 COVID-19 vaccine. Regarding the study as a whole: The donor group comprised mostly white British people and more females; the analysis possibly underestimated clonal diversity.

Note on this clone: What it binds is not known.

Per germline, CDR1 SGHRS and CDR2 YFSETQ. With 3 bases removed from V and 1 base from J, the gap between germline ends came to 13 bases. The CDR3 is 16 residues long. Assay used: immunoSEQ multiplex PCR; TCRdb lists only in-frame clones, some missing. The profile covers 150,000 to 200,000 clones, with about 89% appearing a single time and 2.5% to 3% taken by the ten largest. The sequence was collected from an adult in good health. The chain joins TRBV5-1 to TRBJ1-4, with a tentative D call TRBD1 (5 bases). Sequencing used peripheral blood, obtained on day 0 of MenACWY control vaccination. For the CDR3, the DNA is TGCGCCAGCAGCTGGGGCTCGGGTAGAACTAATGAAAAACTGTTTTTT. It yields the protein CASSWGSGRTNEKLFF.